This paragraph reports one T cell receptor beta chain. Its antigen remains unidentified. This sample is drawn from a study of post-analysis software for immune sequencing data. Study outcomes and limitations: There were roughly 5 TRBV segments more frequent in patients than controls, and TRBV5-6, TRBV5-1 and TRBV20-1 were among them. The study found significantly lower normalized Chao1 diversity in multiple sclerosis patients than in controls.

Germline V CDR1 and CDR2: ENHRY, SYGVKD. J gave up 0 bases and V 5 bases, and 5 bases lay outside the gene matches. This CDR3 region has 15 residues. Built from TCR beta cDNA, the libraries had unique molecular identifiers in them. TCRdb fed the PCR reads into MiXCR, producing one record per CDR3 protein. The repertoire includes roughly 800,000 distinct CDR3 sequences, approximately 53% of them detected once, and roughly 4.4% sits in the top ten. The material sequenced was blood. The receptor's source is a girl between 10 and 17 years old with multiple sclerosis. The J gene is TRBJ1-1, the V gene TRBV10-3; 8 nucleotides agree with TRBD1. CDR3 nucleotide sequence: TGTGCCATCAGTTCGACAGGGGCCTTGAACACTGAAGCTTTCTTT. Translation gives CAISSTGALNTEAFF.